Listed here are 19 T cell receptor beta chains from one sample, sequenced in a study of T cell responses to AZD1222 COVID-19 vaccine. Assay used: immunoSEQ multiplex PCR; TCRdb lists only in-frame clones, some missing. The sample contains some 120,000 clones, 87% of which appear only once. The sample here was peripheral blood, taken on day 0 of AZD1222 vaccination. All receptors derive from an adult in good health.

The chain joins TRBV7-8 to TRBJ2-7; TRBD1 agrees at 7 bases. CDR1 SGHVS and CDR2 FQNEAQ come from the germline V gene. The CDR3 runs 13 residues. The ends lost 1 base at V and 7 bases at J; junction bases unmatched: 4. CDR3 amino acids: CASSLDDRAEQYF. CDR3 DNA: TGTGCCAGCAGCTTAGATGACAGGGCAGAGCAGTACTTC.

The V gene is TRBV13, the J gene TRBJ2-1; 9 bases agree with TRBD1. The CDR3 spans 15 residues. With 5 bases clipped from V and 8 bases from J, the junction kept 10 bases outside the gene matches. From germline, CDR1 is PRHDT and CDR2 FYEKMQ (reference sequence). For the CDR3, the DNA is TGTGCCAGCAGCCCGCCGGGACAGGGATGGGATGAGCAGTTCTTC. It encodes CASSPPGQGWDEQFF. Variable domain in full (rest from reference TRBV13 and TRBJ2-1): AAGVIQSPRHLIKEKRETATLKCYPIPRHDTVYWYQQGPGQDPQFLISFYEKMQSDKGSIPDRFSAQQFSDYHSELNMSSLELGDSALYFCASSPPGQGWDEQFFGPGTRLTVL.

This clone was recorded only once. The chain carries TRBV6-5 and TRBJ1-1; no firm D call. This CDR3 comprises 13 residues. Germline values: CDR1 MNHEY, CDR2 SVGAGI. V shed 4 bases and J shed 7 bases, with 13 bases lying between them. The CDR3 coding sequence is TGTGCCAGCAGTTGGGAACAGCACATTGAAGCTTTCTTT. This sequence encodes CASSWEQHIEAFF.

The V call is TRBV28, the J call TRBJ1-2; D is ambiguous. The CDR3 extends over 14 amino acids. Looked up from germline, CDR1 is MDHEN and CDR2 is SYDVKM. V lost 6 bases to trimming and J lost 4 bases, with 15 bases between them. Here the CDR3 DNA reads TGTGCCAGCAGCCCCCAGCCACTTACCTATGGCTACACCTTC. It codes for CASSPQPLTYGYTF.

This clone was seen more than once but under ten times. A junction boundary mismatches the germline segment, possibly from a read error. V and J are TRBV2 and TRBJ1-4; no clear D gene. The CDR3 has 15 amino acids. Germline CDR1 is SNHLY and CDR2 is FYNNEI. The CDR3 protein is CASSAPGLTNEKLFF. Written as DNA, the CDR3 is TGTGCCAGTAGTGCACCGGGGTTGACTAATGAAAAACTGTTTTTT.

As for this clone: Other nucleotide sequences in the sample specify the same CDR3. This rearrangement joins TRBV5-1 to TRBJ2-5; D unclear. The CDR3 length is 11 residues. Trimming stripped 0 bases from V and 3 bases from J, with 0 bases between. Germline V lookup: CDR1 SGHRS, CDR2 YFSETQ. DNA for the CDR3: TGCGCCAGCAGCTTGGAAGAGACCCAGTACTTC. The encoded protein is CASSLEETQYF.

V usage is TRBV7-2 and J usage is TRBJ2-1; perhaps TRBD2 as D (6 bases). Germline CDR1 reads SGHTA; CDR2 reads FQGNSA. V was pared by 1 base and J by 2 bases, with 12 bases between. This CDR3 spans 16 amino acids. Written as DNA, the CDR3 is TGTGCCAGCAGCTTAGGTGCGGGGCGGACCTACAATGAGCAGTTCTTC. Protein product: CASSLGAGRTYNEQFF.

The J gene is TRBJ1-2, the V gene TRBV15; D remains ambiguous. The CDR3 totals 17 residues. V gave up 0 bases and J gave up 3 bases, with 17 bases separating them. The germline gives CDR1 LNHNV, CDR2 YYDKDF (reference sequence). The DNA for the CDR3 is TGTGCCACCAGCAGAGATGGAACATCCCCTAGGGACTATGGCTACACCTTC. It codes for CATSRDGTSPRDYGYTF.

The chain employs TRBV5-4 and TRBJ2-7; D might be TRBD2 (5 bases). The CDR3 length is 13 residues. Per the germline V gene, CDR1 is SGHNT and CDR2 is YYREEE (reference sequence). V was clipped by 0 bases and J by 7 bases, with 11 bases between them. In DNA, the CDR3 is TGTGCCAGCAGCTTGGACGGGGTCGGGGAGCAGTACTTC. It codes for CASSLDGVGEQYF.

This clone was seen a few times. The gene calls are TRBV11-2 and TRBJ2-7; no reliable D call. CDR1 SGHAT and CDR2 FQNNGV come from the germline V gene. The CDR3 is 14 amino acids. V lost 0 bases and J lost 5, with 11 bases in between. CDR3 loop: CASSLDPQGHEQYF. In DNA, the CDR3 is TGTGCCAGCAGCTTAGATCCGCAAGGGCACGAGCAGTACTTC.

V and J are TRBV27 and TRBJ2-7; no reliable D call. The CDR3 runs 13 residues. V lost 3 bases to trimming and J lost 0 bases, with 6 bases between them. Germline V CDR1 and CDR2: MNHEY, SMNVEV (reference sequence). The CDR3 nucleotides read TGTGCCAGCAGTTTTTTGGCCTCCTACGAGCAGTACTTC. Residues: CASSFLASYEQYF.

The rearrangement joins TRBV6-2 or TRBV6-3 to TRBJ2-6; no clear D. This CDR3 has 16 amino acids. Trimming took 4 bases from V and 3 from J, leaving 13 bases between them. Germline V gives CDR1 MNHEY, CDR2 SVGEGT. CDR3 protein: CASSFTPTGGANVLTF. The CDR3 DNA reads TGTGCCAGCAGTTTTACACCTACGGGTGGGGCCAACGTCCTGACTTTC.

The rearrangement joins TRBV6-2 or TRBV6-3 to TRBJ2-7, with D perhaps matching TRBD1 (5 bases). The CDR3 is 15 amino acids. In germline, CDR1 is MNHEY, CDR2 SVGEGT. Deletions cut 3 bases from V and 3 bases from J, with 15 bases between. The CDR3 loop is CASSYPRQNLYEQYF. The CDR3 DNA is TGTGCCAGCAGTTATCCGAGACAGAATCTCTACGAGCAGTACTTC.

The genes are TRBV7-2 and TRBJ1-1, with 8 bases identical to TRBD1. The CDR3 is made up of 13 amino acids. V lost 5 bases, J lost 8 bases, and 7 bases stayed unmatched. The germline CDR1 and CDR2 sequences are SGHTA and FQGNSA. CDR3 protein: CASSLSRTGEAFF. CDR3 bases: TGTGCCAGCAGCCTCTCCAGGACAGGGGAAGCTTTCTTT.

The rearrangement links TRBV7-3 to TRBJ1-6; 7 nucleotides align to TRBD1. Germline CDR1 is SGHTA and CDR2 is FQGTGA. Trimming took 5 bases from V and 0 from J; bases not matched to a gene: 4. The CDR3 extends over 16 amino acids. The CDR3 DNA reads TGTGCCAGCAGCCCAGGGGGGAGCTCCTATAATTCACCCCTCCACTTT. It yields the protein CASSPGGSSYNSPLHF.

Many counts were recorded for this clone. The chain couples TRBV6-5 to TRBJ1-3; the D is unclear. This CDR3 has 16 residues. The ends were cut back, 2 bases at V and 0 bases at J, with 11 bases in the middle. The V gene's germline CDR1 is MNHEY and CDR2 SVGAGI. CDR3 in DNA: TGTGCCAGCAGTTACCGGTCGGAGACCTCTGGAAACACCATATATTTT. Translated, it gives CASSYRSETSGNTIYF.

The chain employs TRBV5-5 and TRBJ2-5; maybe TRBD2 (6 bases). CDR3 length: 15 amino acids. V was shortened by 6 bases and J by 5 bases, with 20 bases between the two germline ends. Germline lookup yields CDR1 SGHKS and CDR2 YYEKEE (reference sequence). CDR3 sequence: CASTTGFREIETQYF. The CDR3 region has the DNA TGTGCCAGCACAACCGGGTTTCGGGAGATTGAGACCCAGTACTTC. Combining the CDR3 with reference TRBV5-5 and TRBJ2-5 gives the whole variable domain DAGVTQSPTHLIKTRGQQVTLRCSPISGHKSVSWYQQVLGQGPQFIFQYYEKEERGRGNFPDRFSARQFPNYSSELNVNALLLGDSALYLCASTTGFREIETQYFGPGTRLLVL.

V is TRBV11-2 and J is TRBJ1-4; 8 nucleotides match TRBD1. This CDR3 is built from 16 residues. CDR1 and CDR2 (germline): SGHAT, FQNNGV. V was pared by 0 bases and J by 8 bases, with 8 bases of the junction left unmatched. CDR3 protein: CASSLDRAGGGEKLFF. For the CDR3, the DNA is TGTGCCAGCAGCTTAGATCGGGCAGGGGGCGGAGAAAAACTGTTTTTT.

The table lists this clone with a few counts. The chain employs TRBV6-6 and TRBJ1-1; 12 bases line up with TRBD1. This CDR3 comprises 15 residues. V lost 5 bases to trimming and J lost 5 bases; unmatched junction nucleotides: 6. Per the germline V gene, CDR1 is MNHNY and CDR2 is SVGAGI (reference sequence). The DNA of the CDR3 is TGTGCCAGCAGTCCCGGGACAGGGGGCTTGACTGAAGCTTTCTTT. It encodes CASSPGTGGLTEAFF.